This T cell receptor (beta chain) was profiled in a study of beta chain features in type 1 diabetes. The study's findings and limits: TCRB CDR3 length was moderately but significantly reduced in all four CD4+ subsets of Type 1 diabetes patients.

TCRB transcripts that were expressed got sequenced, as all of the isolated RNA had been reverse transcribed. Sequencing used immunoSEQ multiplex PCR; TCRdb keeps in-frame clones, though not all of them. The table records tens of thousands of clones, 68% of them present only once. Points on this clone: Antigen unknown.

Trimming removed 0 bases from V and 7 bases from J; junction bases left unmatched: 7. Germline V lookup: CDR1 SGHNT, CDR2 YYREEE (reference sequence). The CDR3 consists of 15 residues. The sample was stem cell memory CD4+ T cells from blood. The sequence was collected from a woman aged 40-49 years with type 1 diabetes. V and J are TRBV5-4 and TRBJ2-1; 7 bases line up with TRBD2. As DNA, the CDR3 is TGTGCCAGCAGCTTGGGGGAGGGCCTGTGGAATGAGCAGTTCTTC. This translates into CASSLGEGLWNEQFF.